This T cell receptor (beta chain) emerged from a study of OX40 agonist ivuxolimab in advanced cancers. Study-wide background: An agonistic anti-OX40 (CD134) antibody, ivuxolimab, was used to treat the patients. The study gave patients intravenous ivuxolimab at 0.01 to 10 mg/kg every 2 weeks.

Blood draws occurred at baseline, cycle 4 day 1, and cycle 7 day 1. This CDR3 is 13 amino acids long. Germline V lookup: CDR1 SEHNR, CDR2 FQNEAQ (reference sequence). The V end was cut by 1 base, the J end by 4 bases, with 5 bases between. Here immunoSEQ multiplex PCR was the method, and the copy in TCRdb shows in-frame clones only, minus some. The table has 35,000 to 40,000 clones, roughly 80% seen once; the top ten hold over 20%. This TCR came from an adult with an advanced solid tumor such as melanoma, head and neck, liver or kidney cancer. The rearrangement joins TRBV7-9 to TRBJ1-5; D is ambiguous. The sequences come from CD4+ or CD8+ T cells sorted from blood, collected in a trial of the OX40 agonist ivuxolimab. CDR3 sequence (DNA): TGTGCCAGCAGCTTAGGTCGGAATCAGCCCCAGCATTTT. Translation: CASSLGRNQPQHF. The complete variable domain, with remaining parts taken from reference TRBV7-9 and TRBJ1-5, reads DTGVSQNPRHKITKRGQNVTFRCDPISEHNRLYWYRQTLGQGPEFLTYFQNEAQLEKSRLLSDRFSAERPKGSFSTLEIQRTEQGDSAMYLCASSLGRNQPQHFGDGTRLSIL.